These 7 T cell receptor beta chains came from one sample sequenced in a study of T cells in Graves' hyperthyroidism and ophthalmopathy. Amplification yielded TCR beta CDR3 regions, with RNA transcripts as the source. The HTBI primer set was used in a first-round RT-PCR of the TCR CDR3. Using its own MiXCR run on the multiplex PCR reads, TCRdb lists one record per CDR3 protein. The sample holds just under 750,000 distinct CDR3 sequences, about 35% seen once. The sample consisted of blood. Source of these receptors: a woman in her forties with Graves' hyperthyroidism.

This clonotype has ten or more counts. V usage is TRBV6-6 and J usage is TRBJ1-2; the match to TRBD1 covers 8 bases. This CDR3 has 14 residues. V dropped 6 bases and J dropped 4; count of bases not matched to a gene: 7. The germline V gene has CDR1 MNHNY and CDR2 SVGAGI (reference sequence). CDR3 DNA: TGTGCCAGCAGACCTCGGACAGGGAGCTATGGCTACACCTTC. Translation gives CASRPRTGSYGYTF.

This clonotype was seen repeatedly, ten times or more. The chain is built from TRBV19 and TRBJ1-6; the D is unclear. Between the trimmed V and J ends, which lost 7 bases and 6 bases, there was a span of 10 bases. The germline gives CDR1 LNHDA, CDR2 SQIVND (reference sequence). The CDR3 length is 13 residues. The CDR3 spells CASTKDGNSPLHF. CDR3 bases: TGTGCCAGTACCAAGGACGGTAATTCACCCCTCCACTTT.

This rearrangement joins TRBV24-1 to TRBJ1-6; 7 nucleotides line up with TRBD1. The germline V gene encodes CDR1 KGHDR and CDR2 SFDVKD. The CDR3 extends over 14 amino acids. V trimming: 7 bases; J trimming: 10 bases; junction bases outside the gene matches: 9. CDR3 in DNA: TGTGCCACCAGGGACAGGAGAGGTGGATCACCCCTCCACTTT. Encoded protein: CATRDRRGGSPLHF.

V and J are TRBV7-2 and TRBJ2-2; D assignment may be TRBD1 or TRBD2 (7 bases each). The CDR3 covers 16 residues. Trimming shortened V by 4 bases and J by 4 bases, and 16 bases separated the two germline ends. Germline lookup yields CDR1 SGHTA and CDR2 FQGNSA. The CDR3 spells CASSSRQGGSTGELFF. In nucleotides, the CDR3 is TGTGCCAGCAGCTCCCGACAGGGAGGGAGCACCGGGGAGCTGTTTTTT.

In its sample, this clonotype was seen many times. The V and J genes are TRBV7-2 and TRBJ1-3, with TRBD1 matching over 7 bases. This CDR3 region has 15 residues. Germline loops: CDR1 SGHTA, CDR2 FQGNSA. The junction had 4 bases not matched to a gene; V was cut back by 1 base and J by 4 bases. As DNA, the CDR3 is TGTGCCAGCAGCTTAGGACAGGGATTAGGAAACACCATATATTTT. Protein product: CASSLGQGLGNTIYF.

This clonotype appeared a single time. A read error may produce the germline difference seen at one junction end. The genes are TRBV9 and TRBJ2-7; the D is unclear. Germline V gene lookup returns CDR1 SGDLS and CDR2 YYNGEE. There are 11 residues in the CDR3. The CDR3 region has the DNA TGTGCCAGCAGCGCCAGTGGTGAGCGGTACTTC. Its translation is CASSASGERYF.

This clonotype was seen repeatedly, ten times or more. The chain carries TRBV10-2 and TRBJ1-1; D perhaps matches TRBD1 (5 bases). The germline gives CDR1 WSHSY, CDR2 SAAADI. The ends were cut back, 4 bases at V and 0 bases at J, with 18 bases in the middle. The CDR3 contains 17 residues. CDR3 amino acids: CASSVMFQGTMNTEAFF. The CDR3 coding sequence is TGCGCCAGCAGTGTGATGTTTCAGGGCACAATGAACACTGAAGCTTTCTTT.